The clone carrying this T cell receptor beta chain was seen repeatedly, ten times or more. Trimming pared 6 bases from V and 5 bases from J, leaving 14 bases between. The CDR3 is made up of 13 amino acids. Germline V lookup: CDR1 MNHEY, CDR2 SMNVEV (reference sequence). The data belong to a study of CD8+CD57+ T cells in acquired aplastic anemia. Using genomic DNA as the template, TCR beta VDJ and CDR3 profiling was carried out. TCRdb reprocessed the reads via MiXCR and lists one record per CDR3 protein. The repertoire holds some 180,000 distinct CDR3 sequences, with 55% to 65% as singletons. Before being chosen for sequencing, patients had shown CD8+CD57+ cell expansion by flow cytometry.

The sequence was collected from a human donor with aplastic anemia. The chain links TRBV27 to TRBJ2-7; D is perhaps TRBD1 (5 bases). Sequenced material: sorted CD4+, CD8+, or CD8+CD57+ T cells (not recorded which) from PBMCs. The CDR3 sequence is CASSQSRVNEQYF. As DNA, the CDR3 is TGTGCCAGCAGCCAATCCAGGGTCAACGAGCAGTACTTC.